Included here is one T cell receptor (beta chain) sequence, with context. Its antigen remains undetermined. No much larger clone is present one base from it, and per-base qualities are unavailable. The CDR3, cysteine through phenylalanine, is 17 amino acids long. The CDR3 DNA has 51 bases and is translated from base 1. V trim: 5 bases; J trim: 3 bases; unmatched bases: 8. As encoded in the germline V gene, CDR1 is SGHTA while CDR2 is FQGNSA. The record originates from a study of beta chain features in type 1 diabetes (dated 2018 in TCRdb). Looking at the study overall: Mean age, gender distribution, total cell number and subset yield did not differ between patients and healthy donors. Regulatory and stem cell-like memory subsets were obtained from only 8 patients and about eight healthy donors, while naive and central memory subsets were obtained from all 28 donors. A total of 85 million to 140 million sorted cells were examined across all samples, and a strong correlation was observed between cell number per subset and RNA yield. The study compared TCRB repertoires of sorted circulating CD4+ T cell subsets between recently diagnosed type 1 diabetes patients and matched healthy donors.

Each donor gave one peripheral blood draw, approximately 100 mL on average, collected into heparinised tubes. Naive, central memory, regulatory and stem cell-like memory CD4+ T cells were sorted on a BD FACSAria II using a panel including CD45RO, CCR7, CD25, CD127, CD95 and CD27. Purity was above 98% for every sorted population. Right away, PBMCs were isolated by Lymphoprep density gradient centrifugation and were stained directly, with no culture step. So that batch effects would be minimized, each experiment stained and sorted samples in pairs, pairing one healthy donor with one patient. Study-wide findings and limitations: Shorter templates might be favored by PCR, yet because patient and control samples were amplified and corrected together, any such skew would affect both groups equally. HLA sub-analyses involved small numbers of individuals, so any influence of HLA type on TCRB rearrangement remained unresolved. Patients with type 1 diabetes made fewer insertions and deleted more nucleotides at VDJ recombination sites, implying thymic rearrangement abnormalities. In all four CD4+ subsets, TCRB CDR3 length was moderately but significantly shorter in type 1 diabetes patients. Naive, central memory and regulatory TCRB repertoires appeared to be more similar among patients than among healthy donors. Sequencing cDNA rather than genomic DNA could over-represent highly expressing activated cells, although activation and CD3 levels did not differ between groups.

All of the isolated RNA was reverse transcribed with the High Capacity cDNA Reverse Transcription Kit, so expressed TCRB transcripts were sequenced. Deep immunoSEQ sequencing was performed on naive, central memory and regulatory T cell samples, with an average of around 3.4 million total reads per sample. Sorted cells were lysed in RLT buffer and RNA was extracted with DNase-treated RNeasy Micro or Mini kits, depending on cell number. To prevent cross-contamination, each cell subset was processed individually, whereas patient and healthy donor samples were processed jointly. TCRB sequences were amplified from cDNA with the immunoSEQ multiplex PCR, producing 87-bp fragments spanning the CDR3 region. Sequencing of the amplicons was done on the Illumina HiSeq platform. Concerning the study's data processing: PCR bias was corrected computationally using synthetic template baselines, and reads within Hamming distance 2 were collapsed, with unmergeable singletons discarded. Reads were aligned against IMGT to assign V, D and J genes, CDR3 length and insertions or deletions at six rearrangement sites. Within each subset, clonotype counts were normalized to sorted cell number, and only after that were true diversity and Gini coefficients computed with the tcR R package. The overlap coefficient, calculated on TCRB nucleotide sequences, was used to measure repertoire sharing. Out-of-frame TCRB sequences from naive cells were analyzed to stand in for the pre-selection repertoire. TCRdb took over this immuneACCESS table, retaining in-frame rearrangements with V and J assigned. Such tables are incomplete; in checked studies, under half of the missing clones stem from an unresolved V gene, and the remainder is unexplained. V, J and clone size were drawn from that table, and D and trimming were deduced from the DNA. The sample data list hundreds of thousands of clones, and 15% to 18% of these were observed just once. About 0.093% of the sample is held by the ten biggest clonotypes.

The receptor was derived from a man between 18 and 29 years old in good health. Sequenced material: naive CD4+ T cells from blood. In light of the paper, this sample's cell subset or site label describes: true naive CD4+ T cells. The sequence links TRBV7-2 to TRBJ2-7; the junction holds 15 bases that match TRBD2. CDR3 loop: CASSRGTSGRMGYEQYF. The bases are TGTGCCAGCAGCCGAGGGACTAGCGGGAGGATGGGCTACGAGCAGTACTTC.